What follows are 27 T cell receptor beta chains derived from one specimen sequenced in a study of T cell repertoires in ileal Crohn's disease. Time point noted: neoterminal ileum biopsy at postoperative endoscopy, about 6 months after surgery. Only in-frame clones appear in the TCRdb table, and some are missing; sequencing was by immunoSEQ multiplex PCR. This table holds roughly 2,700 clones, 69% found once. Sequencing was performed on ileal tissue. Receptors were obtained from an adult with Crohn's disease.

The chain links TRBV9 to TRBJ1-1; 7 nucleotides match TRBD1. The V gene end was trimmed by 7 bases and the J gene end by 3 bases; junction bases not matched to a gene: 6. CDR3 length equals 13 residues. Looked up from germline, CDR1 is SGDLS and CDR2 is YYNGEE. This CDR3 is CASGAGGYTEAFF. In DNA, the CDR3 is TGTGCCAGCGGGGCAGGGGGTTACACTGAAGCTTTCTTT.

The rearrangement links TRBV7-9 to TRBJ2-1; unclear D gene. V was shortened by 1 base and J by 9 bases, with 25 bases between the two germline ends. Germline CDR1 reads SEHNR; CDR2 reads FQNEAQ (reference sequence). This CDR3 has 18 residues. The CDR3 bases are TGTGCCAGCAGCTTAGATTCGGGTGCTAGTTTCATTTTTTCTGAGCAGTTCTTC. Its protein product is CASSLDSGASFIFSEQFF.

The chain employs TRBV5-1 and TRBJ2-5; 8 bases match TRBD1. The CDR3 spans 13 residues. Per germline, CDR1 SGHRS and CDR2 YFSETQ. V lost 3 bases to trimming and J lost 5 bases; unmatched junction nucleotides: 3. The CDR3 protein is CASSSDRVETQYF. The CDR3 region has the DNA TGCGCCAGCAGCTCGGACAGGGTGGAGACCCAGTACTTC.

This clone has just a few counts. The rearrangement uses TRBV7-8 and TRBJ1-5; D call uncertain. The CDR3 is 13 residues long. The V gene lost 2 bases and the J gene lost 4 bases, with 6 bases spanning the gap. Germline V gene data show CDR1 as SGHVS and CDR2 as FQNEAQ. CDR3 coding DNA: TGTGCCAGCAGCTTATTATCGAATCAGCCCCAGCATTTT. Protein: CASSLLSNQPQHF.

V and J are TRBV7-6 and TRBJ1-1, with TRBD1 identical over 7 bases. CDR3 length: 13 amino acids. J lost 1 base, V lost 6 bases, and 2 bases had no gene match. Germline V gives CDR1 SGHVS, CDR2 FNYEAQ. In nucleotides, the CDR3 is TGTGCCAGCAGTTCAGGGGGGAACACTGAAGCTTTCTTT. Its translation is CASSSGGNTEAFF. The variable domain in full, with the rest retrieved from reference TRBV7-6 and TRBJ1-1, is GAGVSQSPRYKVTKRGQDVALRCDPISGHVSLYWYRQALGQGPEFLTYFNYEAQQDKSGLPNDRFSAERPEGSISTLTIQRTEQRDSAMYRCASSSGGNTEAFFGQGTRLTVV.

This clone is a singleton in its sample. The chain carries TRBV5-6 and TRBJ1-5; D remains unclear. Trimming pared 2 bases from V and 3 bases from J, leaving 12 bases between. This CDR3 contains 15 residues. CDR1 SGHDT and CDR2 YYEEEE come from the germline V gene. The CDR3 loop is CASSFGGVANQPQHF. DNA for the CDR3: TGTGCCAGCAGCTTTGGCGGGGTAGCCAATCAGCCCCAGCATTTT.

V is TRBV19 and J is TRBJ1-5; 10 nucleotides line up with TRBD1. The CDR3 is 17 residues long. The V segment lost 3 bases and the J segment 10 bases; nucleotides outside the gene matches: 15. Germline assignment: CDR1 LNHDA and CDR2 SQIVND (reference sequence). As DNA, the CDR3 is TGTGCCAGTAGTATTGGAGGACGAGGGACAGGGGAAGAACCCCAGCATTTT. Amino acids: CASSIGGRGTGEEPQHF.

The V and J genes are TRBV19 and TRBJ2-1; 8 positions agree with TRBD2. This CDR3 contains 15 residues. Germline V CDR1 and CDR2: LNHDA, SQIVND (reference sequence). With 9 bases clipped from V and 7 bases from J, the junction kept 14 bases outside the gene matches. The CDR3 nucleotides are TGTGCCAGCGCCGTTACTAGCGGCGGCGGGAATGAGCAGTTCTTC. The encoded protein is CASAVTSGGGNEQFF.

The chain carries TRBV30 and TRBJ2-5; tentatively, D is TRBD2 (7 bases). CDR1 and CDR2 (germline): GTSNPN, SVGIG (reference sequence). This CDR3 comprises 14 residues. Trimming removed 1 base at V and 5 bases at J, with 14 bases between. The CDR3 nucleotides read TGTGCCTGGAGTGCTCGCGGGGGCCTGGAGACCCAGTACTTC. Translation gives CAWSARGGLETQYF.

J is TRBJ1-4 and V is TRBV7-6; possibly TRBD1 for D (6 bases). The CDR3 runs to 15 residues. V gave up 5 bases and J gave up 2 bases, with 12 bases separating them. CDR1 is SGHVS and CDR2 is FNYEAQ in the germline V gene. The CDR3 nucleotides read TGTGCCAGCAGCGAAGAACAGGGTACTAATGAAAAACTGTTTTTT. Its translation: CASSEEQGTNEKLFF. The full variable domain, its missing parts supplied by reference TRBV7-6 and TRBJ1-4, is GAGVSQSPRYKVTKRGQDVALRCDPISGHVSLYWYRQALGQGPEFLTYFNYEAQQDKSGLPNDRFSAERPEGSISTLTIQRTEQRDSAMYRCASSEEQGTNEKLFFGSGTQLSVL.

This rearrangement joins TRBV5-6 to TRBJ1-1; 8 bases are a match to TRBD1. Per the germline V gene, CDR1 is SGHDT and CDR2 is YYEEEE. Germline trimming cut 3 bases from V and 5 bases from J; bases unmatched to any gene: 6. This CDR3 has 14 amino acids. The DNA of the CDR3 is TGTGCCAGCAGCTCATCAGGGGGCTGGACTGAAGCTTTCTTT. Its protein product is CASSSSGGWTEAFF.

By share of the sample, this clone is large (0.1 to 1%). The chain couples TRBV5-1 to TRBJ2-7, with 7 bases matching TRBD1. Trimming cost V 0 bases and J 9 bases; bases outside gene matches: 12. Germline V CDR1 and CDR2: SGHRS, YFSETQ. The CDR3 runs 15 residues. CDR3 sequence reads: CASSLEGQPSDGQYF. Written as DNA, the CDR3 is TGCGCCAGCAGCTTGGAGGGACAGCCCTCGGATGGGCAGTACTTC.

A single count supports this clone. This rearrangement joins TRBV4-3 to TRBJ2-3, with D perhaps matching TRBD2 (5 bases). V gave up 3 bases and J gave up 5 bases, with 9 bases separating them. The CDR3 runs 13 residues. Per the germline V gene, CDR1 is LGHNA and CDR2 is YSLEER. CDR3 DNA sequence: TGCGCCAGCAGCCACTTCGGGGAAGATACGCAGTATTTT. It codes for CASSHFGEDTQYF.

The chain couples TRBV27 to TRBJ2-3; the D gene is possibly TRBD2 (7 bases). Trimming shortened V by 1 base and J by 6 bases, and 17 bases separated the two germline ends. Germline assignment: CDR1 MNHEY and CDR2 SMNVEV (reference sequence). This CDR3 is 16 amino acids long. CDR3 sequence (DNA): TGTGCCAGCAGTTTATATGCGGGGGCCCGCGGGGATACGCAGTATTTT. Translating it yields CASSLYAGARGDTQYF.

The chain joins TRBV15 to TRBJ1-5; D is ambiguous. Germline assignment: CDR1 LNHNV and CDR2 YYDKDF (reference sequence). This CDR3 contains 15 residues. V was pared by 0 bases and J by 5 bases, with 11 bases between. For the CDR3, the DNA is TGTGCCACCAGCAGAGATTATGGCCGTGATCAGCCCCAGCATTTT. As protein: CATSRDYGRDQPQHF. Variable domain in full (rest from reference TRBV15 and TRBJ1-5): DAMVIQNPRYQVTQFGKPVTLSCSQTLNHNVMYWYQQKSSQAPKLLFHYYDKDFNNEADTPDNFQSRRPNTSFCFLDIRSPGLGDTAMYLCATSRDYGRDQPQHFGDGTRLSIL.

The CDR3 here is CASSSPRDRANSPLHF. The CDR3 DNA reads TGTGCCAGCAGCTCACCGAGGGACAGGGCTAATTCACCCCTCCACTTT. V and J are TRBV9 and TRBJ1-6; 9 nucleotides agree with TRBD1. Germline values: CDR1 SGDLS, CDR2 YYNGEE. V was pared by 4 bases and J by 6 bases, with 8 bases of the junction left unmatched. The CDR3 runs to 16 residues. Variable domain in full (rest from reference TRBV9 and TRBJ1-6): DSGVTQTPKHLITATGQRVTLRCSPRSGDLSVYWYQQSLDQGLQFLIQYYNGEERAKGNILERFSAQQFPDLHSELNLSSLELGDSALYFCASSSPRDRANSPLHFGNGTRLTVT.

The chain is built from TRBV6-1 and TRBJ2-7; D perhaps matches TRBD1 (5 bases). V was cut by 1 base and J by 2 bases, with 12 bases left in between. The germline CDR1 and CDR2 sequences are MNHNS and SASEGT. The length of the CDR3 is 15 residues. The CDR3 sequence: CASSEGFRATYEQYF. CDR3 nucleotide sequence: TGTGCCAGCAGTGAAGGTTTCAGGGCTACCTACGAGCAGTACTTC.

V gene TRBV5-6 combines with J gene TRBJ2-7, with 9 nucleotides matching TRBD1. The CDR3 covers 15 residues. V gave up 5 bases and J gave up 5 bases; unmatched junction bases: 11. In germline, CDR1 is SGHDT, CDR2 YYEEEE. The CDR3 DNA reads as TGTGCCAGCAGTTTTGCCGGGACAGGGTCCCACGAGCAGTACTTC. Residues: CASSFAGTGSHEQYF.

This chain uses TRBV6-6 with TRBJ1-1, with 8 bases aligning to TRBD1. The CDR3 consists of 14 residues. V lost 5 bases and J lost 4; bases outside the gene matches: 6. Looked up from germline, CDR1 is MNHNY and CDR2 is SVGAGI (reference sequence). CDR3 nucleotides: TGTGCCAGCAGTACCCAGGGGGCGAGCACTGAAGCTTTCTTT. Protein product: CASSTQGASTEAFF.

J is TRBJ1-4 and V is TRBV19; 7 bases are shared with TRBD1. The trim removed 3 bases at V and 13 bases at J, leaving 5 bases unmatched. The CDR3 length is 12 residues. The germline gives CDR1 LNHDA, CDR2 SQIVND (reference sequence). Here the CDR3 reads CASSIDRDRLFF. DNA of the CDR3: TGTGCCAGTAGTATCGACAGGGACCGACTGTTTTTT.

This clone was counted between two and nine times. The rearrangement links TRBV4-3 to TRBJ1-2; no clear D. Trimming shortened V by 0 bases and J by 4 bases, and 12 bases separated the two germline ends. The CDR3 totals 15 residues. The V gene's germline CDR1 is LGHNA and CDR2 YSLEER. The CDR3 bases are TGCGCCAGCAGCCAAGATTTGAGGGCCCGCTATGGCTACACCTTC. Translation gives CASSQDLRARYGYTF.

CDR3 in DNA: TGTGCCAGCAGTTACTCATTTGGCAGCTCCTACGAGCAGTACTTC. Protein: CASSYSFGSSYEQYF. The chain has TRBV6-6 and TRBJ2-7; the D is unclear. The CDR3 totals 15 residues. Trimming left V 0 bases short and J 0 bases short, with 9 bases between. The germline CDR1 and CDR2 sequences are MNHNY and SVGAGI (reference sequence).

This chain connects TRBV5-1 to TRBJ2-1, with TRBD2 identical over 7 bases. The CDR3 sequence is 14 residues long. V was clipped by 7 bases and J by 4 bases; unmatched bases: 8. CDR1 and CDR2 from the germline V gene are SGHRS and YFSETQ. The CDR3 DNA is TGCGCCAGCGCTCTGGGCGGGGGTTACAATGAGCAGTTCTTC. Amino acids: CASALGGGYNEQFF.

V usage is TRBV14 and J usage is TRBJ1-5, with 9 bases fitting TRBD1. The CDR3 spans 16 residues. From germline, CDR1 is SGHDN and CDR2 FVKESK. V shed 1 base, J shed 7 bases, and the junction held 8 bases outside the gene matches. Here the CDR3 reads CASSQVRDRDTQPQHF. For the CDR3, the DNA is TGTGCCAGCAGCCAAGTTCGGGACAGGGACACCCAGCCCCAGCATTTT.

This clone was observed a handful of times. For the CDR3, the DNA is TGTGCCAGCAGGTCCCGCGTTAGCTACACCTTC. It yields the protein CASRSRVSYTF. The chain uses TRBV6-5 and TRBJ1-2; D remains unclear. This CDR3 spans 11 amino acids. The V end lost 6 bases, the J end lost 9 bases, and 11 bases lay between the germline ends. The germline V gene encodes CDR1 MNHEY and CDR2 SVGAGI.

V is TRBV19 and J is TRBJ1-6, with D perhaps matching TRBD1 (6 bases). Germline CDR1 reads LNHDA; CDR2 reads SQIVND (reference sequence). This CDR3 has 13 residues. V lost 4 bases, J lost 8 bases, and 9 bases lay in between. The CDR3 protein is CASSNREYSPLHF. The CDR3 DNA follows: TGTGCCAGTAGTAACAGGGAGTATTCACCCCTCCACTTT.

CDR3 in DNA: TGCGCCAGCAGCCCACGGGAGAACACTGAAGCTTTCTTT. As protein: CASSPRENTEAFF. The chain is built from TRBV5-1 and TRBJ1-1; D gene ambiguous. Germline CDR1 reads SGHRS; CDR2 reads YFSETQ. V lost 4 bases to trimming and J lost 1 base, with 8 bases between them. The CDR3 spans 13 residues.